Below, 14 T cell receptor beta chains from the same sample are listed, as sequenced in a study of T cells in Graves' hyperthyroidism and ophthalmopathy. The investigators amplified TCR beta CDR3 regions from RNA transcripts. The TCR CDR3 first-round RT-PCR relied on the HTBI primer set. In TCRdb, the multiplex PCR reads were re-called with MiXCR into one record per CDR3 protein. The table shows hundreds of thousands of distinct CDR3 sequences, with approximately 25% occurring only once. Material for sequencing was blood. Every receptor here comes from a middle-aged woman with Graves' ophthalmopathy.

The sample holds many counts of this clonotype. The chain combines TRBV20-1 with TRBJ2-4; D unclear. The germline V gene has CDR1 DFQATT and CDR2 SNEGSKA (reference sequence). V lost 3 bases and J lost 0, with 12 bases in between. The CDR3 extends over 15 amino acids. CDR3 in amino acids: CSASTNTRAKNIQYF. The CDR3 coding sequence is TGCAGTGCTAGCACAAATACTCGAGCCAAAAACATTCAGTACTTC.

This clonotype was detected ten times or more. This CDR3 is CAWSVGLAGKNIQYF. CDR3 nucleotides: TGTGCCTGGAGTGTAGGACTAGCAGGAAAAAACATTCAGTACTTC. The rearrangement joins TRBV30 to TRBJ2-4, with 8 bases aligning to TRBD2. V lost 0 bases and J lost 4; bases outside the gene matches: 5. In germline, CDR1 is GTSNPN, CDR2 SVGIG (reference sequence). The CDR3 loop spans 15 amino acids.

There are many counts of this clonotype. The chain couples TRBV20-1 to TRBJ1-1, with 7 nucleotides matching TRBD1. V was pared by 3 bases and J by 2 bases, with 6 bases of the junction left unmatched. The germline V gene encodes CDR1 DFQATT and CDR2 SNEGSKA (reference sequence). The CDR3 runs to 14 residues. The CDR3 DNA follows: TGCAGTGCTAGGATCGGGACAGTTAACACTGAAGCTTTCTTT. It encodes CSARIGTVNTEAFF.

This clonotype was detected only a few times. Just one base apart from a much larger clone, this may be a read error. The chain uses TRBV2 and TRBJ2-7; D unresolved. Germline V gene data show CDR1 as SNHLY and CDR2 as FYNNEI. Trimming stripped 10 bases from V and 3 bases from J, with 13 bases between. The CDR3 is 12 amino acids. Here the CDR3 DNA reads TGTGCCATCGTAATAAACAGCTACGAGCAGTACTTC. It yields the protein CAIVINSYEQYF.

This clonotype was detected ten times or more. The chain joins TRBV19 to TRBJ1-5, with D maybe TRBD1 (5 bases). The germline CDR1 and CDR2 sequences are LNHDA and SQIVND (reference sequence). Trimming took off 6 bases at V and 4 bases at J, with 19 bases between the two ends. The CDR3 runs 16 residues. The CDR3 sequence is CASRGVDWGDNQPQHF. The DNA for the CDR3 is TGTGCCAGTAGAGGGGTTGATTGGGGCGATAATCAGCCCCAGCATTTT.

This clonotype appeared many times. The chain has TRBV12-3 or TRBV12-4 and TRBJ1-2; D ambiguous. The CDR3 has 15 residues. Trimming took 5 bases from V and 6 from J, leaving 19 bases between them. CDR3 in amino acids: CASSLLPHRLDGYTF. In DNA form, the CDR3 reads TGTGCCAGCAGTCTCCTACCCCATCGACTGGATGGCTACACCTTC.

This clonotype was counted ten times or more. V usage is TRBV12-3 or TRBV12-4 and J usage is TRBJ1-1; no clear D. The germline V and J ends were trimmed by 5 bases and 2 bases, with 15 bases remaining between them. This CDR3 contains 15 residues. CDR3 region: CASSVRETINTEAFF. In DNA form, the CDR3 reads TGTGCCAGCAGTGTGAGGGAGACGATTAACACTGAAGCTTTCTTT.

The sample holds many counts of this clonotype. CDR3: CASSEQGDTEAFF. The CDR3 nucleotides are TGTGCCAGCAGCGAACAGGGCGACACTGAAGCTTTCTTT. This chain connects TRBV7-3 to TRBJ1-1; tentatively, D is TRBD1 (6 bases). V lost 5 bases to trimming and J lost 3 bases, with 10 bases between them. The CDR3 sequence is 13 residues long. Looked up from germline, CDR1 is SGHTA and CDR2 is FQGTGA. The whole variable domain, remainder taken from reference TRBV7-3 and TRBJ1-1, is GAGVSQTPSNKVTEKGKYVELRCDPISGHTALYWYRQSLGQGPEFLIYFQGTGAADDSGLPNDRFFAVRPEGSVSTLKIQRTERGDSAVYLCASSEQGDTEAFFGQGTRLTVV.

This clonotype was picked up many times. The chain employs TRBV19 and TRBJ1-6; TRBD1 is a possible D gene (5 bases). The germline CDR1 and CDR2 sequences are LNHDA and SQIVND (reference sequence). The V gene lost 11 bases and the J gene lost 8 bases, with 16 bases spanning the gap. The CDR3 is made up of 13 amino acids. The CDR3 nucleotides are TGTGCCCTGAGGGGACCGCAGGATTCACCCCTCCACTTT. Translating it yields CALRGPQDSPLHF.

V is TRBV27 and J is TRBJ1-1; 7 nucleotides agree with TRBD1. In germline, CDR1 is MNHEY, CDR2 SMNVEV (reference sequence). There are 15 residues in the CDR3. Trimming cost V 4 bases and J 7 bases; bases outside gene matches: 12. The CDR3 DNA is TGTGCCAGCAGTTACTCGAGACAGGGTATGGGTGAAGCTTTCTTT. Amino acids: CASSYSRQGMGEAFF.

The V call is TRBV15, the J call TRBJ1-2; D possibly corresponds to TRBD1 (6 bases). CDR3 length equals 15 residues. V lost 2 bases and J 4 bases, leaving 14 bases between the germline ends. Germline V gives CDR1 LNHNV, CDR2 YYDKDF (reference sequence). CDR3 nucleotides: TGTGCCACCAGCAGATCCGGGACAAGGGGCTATGGCTACACCTTC. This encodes CATSRSGTRGYGYTF.

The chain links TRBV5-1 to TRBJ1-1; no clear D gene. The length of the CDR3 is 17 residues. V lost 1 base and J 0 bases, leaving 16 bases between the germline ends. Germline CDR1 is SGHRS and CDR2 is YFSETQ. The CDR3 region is CASSLRVSSGVNTEAFF. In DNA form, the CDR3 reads TGCGCCAGCAGCTTGAGGGTTTCCTCCGGGGTGAACACTGAAGCTTTCTTT.

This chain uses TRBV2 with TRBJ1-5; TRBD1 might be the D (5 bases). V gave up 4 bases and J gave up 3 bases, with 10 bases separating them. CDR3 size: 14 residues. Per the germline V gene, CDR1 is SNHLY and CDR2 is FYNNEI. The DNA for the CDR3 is TGTGCCAGCAGTGGGTCAGGGCCCAATCAGCCCCAGCATTTT. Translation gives CASSGSGPNQPQHF.

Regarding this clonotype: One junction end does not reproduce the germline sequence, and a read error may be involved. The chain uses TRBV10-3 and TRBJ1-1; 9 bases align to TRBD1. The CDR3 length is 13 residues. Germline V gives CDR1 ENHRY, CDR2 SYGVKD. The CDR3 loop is CAIRRTGDTETFF. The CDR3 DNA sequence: TGTGCCATCAGGCGGACAGGGGACACTGAAACTTTCTTT.